This T cell receptor beta chain was profiled in a study of response to subunit inactivated influenza vaccine. This CDR3 spans 15 amino acids. Deletions cut 2 bases from V and 2 bases from J, with 13 bases between. Germline CDR1 reads DFQATT; CDR2 reads SNEGSKA (reference sequence). MiXCR, applied by TCRdb to the RT-PCR reads, yields one record per CDR3 protein. The table includes more than 700,000 distinct CDR3 sequences, 21% detected once. In the case of this clonotype: The antigen is unknown.

Whole-study findings and limits: Authors suggested each seasonal influenza vaccination recruits few new T cells.

This specimen was PBMCs from blood, taken 4 to 6 days after vaccination. The sequence derives from a man aged 50-59 years who received an inactivated influenza vaccine. This rearrangement joins TRBV20-1 to TRBJ2-1; perhaps TRBD1 as D (5 bases). The DNA for the CDR3 is TGCAGTGCTAGATCTCTGGCAGGGCCCTACAATGAGCAGTTCTTC. Translating it yields CSARSLAGPYNEQFF.